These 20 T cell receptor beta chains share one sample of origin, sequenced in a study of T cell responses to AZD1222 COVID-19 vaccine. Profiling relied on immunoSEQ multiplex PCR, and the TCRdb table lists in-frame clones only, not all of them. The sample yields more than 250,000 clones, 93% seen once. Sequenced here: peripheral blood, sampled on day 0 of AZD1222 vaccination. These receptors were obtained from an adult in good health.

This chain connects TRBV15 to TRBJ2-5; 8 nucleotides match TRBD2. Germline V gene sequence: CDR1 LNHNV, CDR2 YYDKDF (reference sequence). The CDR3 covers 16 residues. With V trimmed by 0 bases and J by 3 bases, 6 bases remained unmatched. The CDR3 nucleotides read TGTGCCACCAGCAGAGATCACGGGGGGGCAAAAGAGACCCAGTACTTC. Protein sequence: CATSRDHGGAKETQYF. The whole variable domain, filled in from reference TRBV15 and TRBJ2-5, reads DAMVIQNPRYQVTQFGKPVTLSCSQTLNHNVMYWYQQKSSQAPKLLFHYYDKDFNNEADTPDNFQSRRPNTSFCFLDIRSPGLGDTAMYLCATSRDHGGAKETQYFGPGTRLLVL.

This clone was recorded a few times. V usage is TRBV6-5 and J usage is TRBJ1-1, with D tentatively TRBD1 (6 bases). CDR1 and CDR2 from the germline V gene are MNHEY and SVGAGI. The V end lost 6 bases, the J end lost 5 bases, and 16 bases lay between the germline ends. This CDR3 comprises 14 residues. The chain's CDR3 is CASRGAGRGTEAFF. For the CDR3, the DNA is TGTGCCAGCAGGGGGGCGGGGAGGGGGACTGAAGCTTTCTTT.

Here the CDR3 DNA reads TGTGCCAGCAGCGTTCAGGGATGGGACGAGCAGTACTTC. Translation: CASSVQGWDEQYF. The rearrangement uses TRBV9 and TRBJ2-7, with a weak D call TRBD1 (5 bases). V gave up 2 bases and J gave up 5 bases, with 11 bases separating them. Looked up from germline, CDR1 is SGDLS and CDR2 is YYNGEE. The CDR3 is 13 amino acids. The full variable domain, rest sourced from reference TRBV9 and TRBJ2-7, is DSGVTQTPKHLITATGQRVTLRCSPRSGDLSVYWYQQSLDQGLQFLIQYYNGEERAKGNILERFSAQQFPDLHSELNLSSLELGDSALYFCASSVQGWDEQYFGPGTRLTVT.

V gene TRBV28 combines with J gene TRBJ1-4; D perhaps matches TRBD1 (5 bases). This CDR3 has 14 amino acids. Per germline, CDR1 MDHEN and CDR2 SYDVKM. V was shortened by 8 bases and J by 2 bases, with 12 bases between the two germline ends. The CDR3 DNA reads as TGTGCCAGCGGGGGGTCGGTGACTAATGAAAAACTGTTTTTT. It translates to CASGGSVTNEKLFF. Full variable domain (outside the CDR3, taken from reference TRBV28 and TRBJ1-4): DVKVTQSSRYLVKRTGEKVFLECVQDMDHENMFWYRQDPGLGLRLIYFSYDVKMKEKGDIPEGYSVSREKKERFSLILESASTNQTSMYLCASGGSVTNEKLFFGSGTQLSVL.

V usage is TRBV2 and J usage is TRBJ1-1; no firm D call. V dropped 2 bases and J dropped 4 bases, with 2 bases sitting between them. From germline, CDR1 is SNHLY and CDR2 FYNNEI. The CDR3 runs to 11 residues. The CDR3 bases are TGTGCCAGCAGTGAACTCACTGAAGCTTTCTTT. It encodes CASSELTEAFF.

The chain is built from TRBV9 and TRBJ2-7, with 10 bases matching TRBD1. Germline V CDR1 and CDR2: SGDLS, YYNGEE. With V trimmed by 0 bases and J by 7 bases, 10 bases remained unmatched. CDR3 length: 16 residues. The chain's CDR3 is CASSVEPGQGVGEQYF. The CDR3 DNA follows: TGTGCCAGCAGCGTAGAACCTGGACAGGGGGTAGGGGAGCAGTACTTC.

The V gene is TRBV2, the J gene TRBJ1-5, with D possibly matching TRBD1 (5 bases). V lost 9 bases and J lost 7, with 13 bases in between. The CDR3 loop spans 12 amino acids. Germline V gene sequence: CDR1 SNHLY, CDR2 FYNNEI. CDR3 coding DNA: TGTGCCAGTAGTTCACAGGCCCAGCCCCAGCATTTT. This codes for CASSSQAQPQHF.

This chain's CDR3 is CASSSGQGYYEQYF. The CDR3 DNA reads as TGTGCCAGTTCGTCGGGACAAGGATACTACGAGCAGTACTTC. J is TRBJ2-7 and V is TRBV28, with D perhaps matching TRBD1 (6 bases). The length of the CDR3 is 14 residues. The V gene lost 9 bases and the J gene lost 3 bases, with 18 bases spanning the gap. CDR1 is MDHEN, CDR2 SYDVKM, per germline.

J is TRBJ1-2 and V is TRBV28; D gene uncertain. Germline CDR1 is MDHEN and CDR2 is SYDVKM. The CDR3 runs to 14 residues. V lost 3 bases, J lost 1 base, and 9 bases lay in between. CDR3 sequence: CASSFSPSNYGYTF. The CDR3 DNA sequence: TGTGCCAGCAGTTTTTCCCCCAGTAACTATGGCTACACCTTC.

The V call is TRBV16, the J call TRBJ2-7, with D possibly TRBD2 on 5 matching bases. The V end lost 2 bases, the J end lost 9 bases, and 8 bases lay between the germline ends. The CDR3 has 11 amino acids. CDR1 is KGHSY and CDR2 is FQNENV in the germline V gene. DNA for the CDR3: TGTGCCAGCAGCCAACGAGGGAGGCAGTACTTC. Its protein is CASSQRGRQYF.

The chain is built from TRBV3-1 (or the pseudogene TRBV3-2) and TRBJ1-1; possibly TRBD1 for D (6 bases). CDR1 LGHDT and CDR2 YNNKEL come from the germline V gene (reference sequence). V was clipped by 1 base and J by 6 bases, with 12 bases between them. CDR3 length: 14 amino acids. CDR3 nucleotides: TGTGCCAGCAGCCAAGTTCCGGACAGAGCTGAAGCTTTCTTT. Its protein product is CASSQVPDRAEAFF.

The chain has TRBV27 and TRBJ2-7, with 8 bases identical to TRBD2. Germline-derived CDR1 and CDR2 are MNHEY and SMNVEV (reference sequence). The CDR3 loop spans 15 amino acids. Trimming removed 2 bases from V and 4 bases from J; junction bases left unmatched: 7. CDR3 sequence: CASSLKAGDLYEQYF. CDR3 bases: TGTGCCAGCAGTTTAAAAGCGGGAGACCTGTACGAGCAGTACTTC.

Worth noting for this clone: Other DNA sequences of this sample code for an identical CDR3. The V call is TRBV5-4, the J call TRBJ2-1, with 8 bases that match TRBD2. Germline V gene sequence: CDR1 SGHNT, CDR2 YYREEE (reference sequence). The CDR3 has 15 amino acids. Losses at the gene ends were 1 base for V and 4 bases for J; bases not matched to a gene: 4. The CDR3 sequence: CASSLRLAGYNEQFF. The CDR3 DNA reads TGTGCCAGCAGCTTGAGGTTAGCGGGGTACAATGAGCAGTTCTTC.

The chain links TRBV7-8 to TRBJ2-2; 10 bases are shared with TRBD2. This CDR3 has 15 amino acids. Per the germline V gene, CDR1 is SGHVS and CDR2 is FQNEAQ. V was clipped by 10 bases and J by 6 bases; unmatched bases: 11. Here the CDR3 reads CATKLAGIGAGELFF. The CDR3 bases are TGTGCCACCAAACTAGCGGGGATTGGAGCCGGGGAGCTGTTTTTT.

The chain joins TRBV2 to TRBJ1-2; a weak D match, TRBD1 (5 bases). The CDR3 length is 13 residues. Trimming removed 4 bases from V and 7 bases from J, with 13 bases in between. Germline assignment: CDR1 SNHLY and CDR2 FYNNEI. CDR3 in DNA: TGTGCCAGCAGTGCTGGGACGGCCGGTGGCTACACCTTC. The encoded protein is CASSAGTAGGYTF.

Written as DNA, the CDR3 is TGCGCCAGCAGCTCGGACATAGCGGGAGGGCCTAATGAGCAGTTCTTC. Protein: CASSSDIAGGPNEQFF. The V gene is TRBV5-1, the J gene TRBJ2-1; 11 bases match TRBD2. CDR1 SGHRS and CDR2 YFSETQ come from the germline V gene. V shed 3 bases, J shed 7 bases, and the junction held 9 bases outside the gene matches. The CDR3 is 16 amino acids.

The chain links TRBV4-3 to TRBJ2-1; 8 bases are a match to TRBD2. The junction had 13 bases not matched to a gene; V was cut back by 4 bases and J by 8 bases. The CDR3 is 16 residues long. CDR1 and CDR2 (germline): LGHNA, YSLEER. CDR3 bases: TGCGCCAGCAGCCTCAGGACTAGCCGGAGGGTAGATGAGCAGTTCTTC. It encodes CASSLRTSRRVDEQFF.

The CDR3 is CASSSLGETQYF. CDR3 sequence (DNA): TGTGCCAGCAGCTCCCTCGGAGAGACCCAGTACTTC. The chain uses TRBV11-2 and TRBJ2-5, with D unresolved. The germline V and J ends were trimmed by 4 bases and 4 bases, with 7 bases remaining between them. The CDR3 spans 12 residues. Germline CDR1 is SGHAT and CDR2 is FQNNGV.

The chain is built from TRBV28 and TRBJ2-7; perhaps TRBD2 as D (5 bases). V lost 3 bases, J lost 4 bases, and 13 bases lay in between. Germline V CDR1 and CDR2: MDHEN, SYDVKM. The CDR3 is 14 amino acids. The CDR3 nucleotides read TGTGCCAGCAGTTTGCCTAGCCTCATTTACGAGCAGTACTTC. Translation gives CASSLPSLIYEQYF. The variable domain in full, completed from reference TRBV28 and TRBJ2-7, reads DVKVTQSSRYLVKRTGEKVFLECVQDMDHENMFWYRQDPGLGLRLIYFSYDVKMKEKGDIPEGYSVSREKKERFSLILESASTNQTSMYLCASSLPSLIYEQYFGPGTRLTVT.

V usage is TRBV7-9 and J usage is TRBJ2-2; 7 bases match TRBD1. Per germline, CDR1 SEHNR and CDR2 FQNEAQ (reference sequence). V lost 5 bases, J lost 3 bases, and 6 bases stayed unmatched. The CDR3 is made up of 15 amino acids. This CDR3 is CASSREGAYTGELFF. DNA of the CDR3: TGTGCCAGCAGCCGCGAGGGGGCCTACACCGGGGAGCTGTTTTTT.